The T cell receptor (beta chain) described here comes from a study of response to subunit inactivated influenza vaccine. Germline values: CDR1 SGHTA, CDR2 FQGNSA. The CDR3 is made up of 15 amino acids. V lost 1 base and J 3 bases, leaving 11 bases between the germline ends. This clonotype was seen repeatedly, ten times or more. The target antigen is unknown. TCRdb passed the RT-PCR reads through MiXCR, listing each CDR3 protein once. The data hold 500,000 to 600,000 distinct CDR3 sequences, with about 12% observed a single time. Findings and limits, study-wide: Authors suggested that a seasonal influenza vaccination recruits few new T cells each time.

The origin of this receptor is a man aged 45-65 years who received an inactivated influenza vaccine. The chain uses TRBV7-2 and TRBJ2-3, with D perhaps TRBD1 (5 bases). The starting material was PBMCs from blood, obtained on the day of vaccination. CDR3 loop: CASSLGNRFTDTQYF. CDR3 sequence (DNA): TGTGCCAGCAGCTTAGGGAACAGGTTTACAGATACGCAGTATTTT.